This T cell receptor beta chain was recorded in a study of cytomegalovirus exposure and HLA in healthy donors. Study-level information: Prior work identified 117 million unique TCR beta sequences in some 200 million T cells. Of roughly 360 genotyped donors, 81% grouped in the Caucasian-associated ancestry cluster.

J was trimmed by 6 bases and V by 4 bases; bases with no gene match: 10. CDR1 is GTSNPN and CDR2 is SVGIG in the germline V gene (reference sequence). The CDR3 has 14 residues. As to this clone: Its matching antigen is unknown.

Study conclusions and caveats: High sensitivity and specificity were reportedly achieved when the classifier diagnosed cytomegalovirus status.

With 60 Vbeta and 13 Jbeta primers, the PCR was carried out. Using immunoSEQ multiplex PCR, the repertoire was profiled, and TCRdb retains in-frame clones only, with some absent. The repertoire holds under 140,000 clones, with approximately 78% as singletons. Sequencing was carried out using PBMCs. V is TRBV30 and J is TRBJ2-7, with 9 bases aligning to TRBD2. This sequence was found in a woman in her thirties in good health and CMV-seronegative. The CDR3 DNA reads TGTGCCTGGAAAGGCGGGAGGGGCATGGGCGAGCAGTACTTC. As protein: CAWKGGRGMGEQYF.